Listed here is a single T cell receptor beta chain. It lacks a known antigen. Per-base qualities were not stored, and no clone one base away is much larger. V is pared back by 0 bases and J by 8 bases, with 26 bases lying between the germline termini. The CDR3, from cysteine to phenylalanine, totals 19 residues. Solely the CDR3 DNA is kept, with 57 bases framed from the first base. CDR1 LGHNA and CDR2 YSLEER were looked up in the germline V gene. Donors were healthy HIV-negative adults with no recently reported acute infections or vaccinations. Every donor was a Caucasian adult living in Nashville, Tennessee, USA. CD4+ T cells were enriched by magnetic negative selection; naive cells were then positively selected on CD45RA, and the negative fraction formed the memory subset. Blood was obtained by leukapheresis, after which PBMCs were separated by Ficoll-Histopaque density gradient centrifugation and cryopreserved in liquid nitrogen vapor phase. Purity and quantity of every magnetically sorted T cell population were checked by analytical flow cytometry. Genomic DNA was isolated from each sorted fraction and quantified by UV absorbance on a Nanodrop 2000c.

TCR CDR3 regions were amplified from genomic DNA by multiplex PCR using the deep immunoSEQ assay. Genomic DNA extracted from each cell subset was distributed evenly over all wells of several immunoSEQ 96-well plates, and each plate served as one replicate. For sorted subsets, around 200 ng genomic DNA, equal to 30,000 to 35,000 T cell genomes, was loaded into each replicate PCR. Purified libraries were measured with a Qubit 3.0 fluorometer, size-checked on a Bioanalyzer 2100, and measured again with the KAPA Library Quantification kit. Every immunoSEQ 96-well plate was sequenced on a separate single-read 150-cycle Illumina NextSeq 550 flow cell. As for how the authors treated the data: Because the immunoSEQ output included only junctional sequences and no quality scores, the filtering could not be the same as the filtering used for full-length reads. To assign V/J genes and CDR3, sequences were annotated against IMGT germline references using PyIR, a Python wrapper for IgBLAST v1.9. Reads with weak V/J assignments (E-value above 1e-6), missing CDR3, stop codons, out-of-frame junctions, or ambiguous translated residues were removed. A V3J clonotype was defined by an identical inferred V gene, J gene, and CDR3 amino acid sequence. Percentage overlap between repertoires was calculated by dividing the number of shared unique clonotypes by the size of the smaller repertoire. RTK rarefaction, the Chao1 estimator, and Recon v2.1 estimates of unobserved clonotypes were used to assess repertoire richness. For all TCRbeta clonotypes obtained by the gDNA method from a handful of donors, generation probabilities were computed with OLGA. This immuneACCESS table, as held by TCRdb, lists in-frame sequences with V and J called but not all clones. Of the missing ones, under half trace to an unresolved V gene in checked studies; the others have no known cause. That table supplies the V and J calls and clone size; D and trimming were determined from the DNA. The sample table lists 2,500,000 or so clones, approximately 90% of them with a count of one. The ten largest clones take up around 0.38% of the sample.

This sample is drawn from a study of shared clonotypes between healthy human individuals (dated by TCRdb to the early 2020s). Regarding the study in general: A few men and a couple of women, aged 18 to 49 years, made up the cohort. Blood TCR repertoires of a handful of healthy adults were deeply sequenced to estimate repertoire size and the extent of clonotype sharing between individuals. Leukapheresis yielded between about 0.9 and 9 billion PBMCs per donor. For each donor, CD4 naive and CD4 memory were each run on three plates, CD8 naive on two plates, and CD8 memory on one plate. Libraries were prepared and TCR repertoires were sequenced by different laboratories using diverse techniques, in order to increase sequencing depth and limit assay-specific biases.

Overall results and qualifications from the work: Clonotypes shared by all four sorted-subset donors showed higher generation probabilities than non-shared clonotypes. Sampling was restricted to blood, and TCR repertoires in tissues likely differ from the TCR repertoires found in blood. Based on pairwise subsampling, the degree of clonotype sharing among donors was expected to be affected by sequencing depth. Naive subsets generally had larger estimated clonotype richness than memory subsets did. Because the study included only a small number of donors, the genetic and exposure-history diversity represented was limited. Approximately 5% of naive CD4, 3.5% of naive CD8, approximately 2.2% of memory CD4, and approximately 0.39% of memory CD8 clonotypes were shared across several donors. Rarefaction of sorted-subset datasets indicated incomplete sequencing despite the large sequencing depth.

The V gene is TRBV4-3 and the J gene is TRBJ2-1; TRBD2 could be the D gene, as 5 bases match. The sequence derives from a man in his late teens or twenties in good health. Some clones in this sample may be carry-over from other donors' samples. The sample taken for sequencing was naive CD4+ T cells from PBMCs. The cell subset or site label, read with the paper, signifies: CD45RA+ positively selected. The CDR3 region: CASSQDTTPAEALGYEQFF. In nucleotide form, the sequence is TGCGCCAGCAGCCAAGACACTACCCCAGCGGAGGCCCTAGGATATGAGCAGTTCTTC.